The 4 T cell receptor beta chains listed next were all sequenced from one sample in a study of human T cells and chemical hapten exposure. The time point: patch test 2, 6 weeks after DPC sensitization. Treatment of the sample: therapeutic diphenylcyclopropenone sensitization with weekly scalp DPC. Each CDR3 protein is one row after TCRdb ran MiXCR on the RACE reads. In the table there are approximately 68,000 distinct CDR3 sequences, around 8.8% of which are singletons. The specimen comprised whole blood, sampled in connection with sensitization to the hapten diphenylcyclopropenone (DPC). These receptor sequences come from a woman aged 45-59 years with alopecia areata. Some clones in this sample may be carry-over from other donors' samples.

At least ten counts were recorded for this clonotype. Relative to the germline gene, one junction end is altered; a read error may explain this. V and J are TRBV6-5 and TRBJ2-1; D is perhaps TRBD2 (5 bases). This CDR3 comprises 15 residues. CDR1 MNHEY and CDR2 SVGAGI come from the germline V gene. CDR3 nucleotides: TGTGCCAGCAGTTACAGGGCTAGCTCCCACAATGAGCAGTTCTTC. This translates into CASSYRASSHNEQFF.

As for this clonotype: A clone one base away is much larger, so this may be a read error. Here the CDR3 omits its conserved ending phenylalanine or tryptophan, so a read error is the likely source. This chain joins TRBV27 and TRBJ2-1; D call uncertain. This CDR3 contains 16 residues. Germline CDR1 is MNHEY and CDR2 is SMNVEV (reference sequence). The germline V and J ends were trimmed by 5 bases and 2 bases, with 16 bases remaining between them. The CDR3 nucleotides read TGTGCCAGCAGTCCCTTGGGCAGAGAAGCCTACAATGAGCAGTTCCTC. This sequence encodes CASSPLGREAYNEQFL.

In its sample, this clonotype was seen a few times. The rearrangement joins TRBV12-3 or TRBV12-4 to TRBJ2-5; D is unclear. V shed 1 base and J shed 2 bases, with 5 bases lying between them. The length of the CDR3 is 13 residues. The CDR3 spells CASSLGAQETQYF. In DNA form, the CDR3 reads TGTGCCAGCAGTTTAGGGGCGCAAGAGACCCAGTACTTC.

The chain recombines TRBV11-2 with TRBJ2-2; D not resolved. Trimming pared 5 bases from V and 4 bases from J, leaving 17 bases between. CDR1 is SGHAT and CDR2 is FQNNGV in the germline V gene. The CDR3 contains 16 residues. Written as DNA, the CDR3 is TGTGCCAGCAGCCCCCGGGCGAGCGTGGGCACCGGGGAGCTGTTTTTT. This codes for CASSPRASVGTGELFF.